This T cell receptor beta chain was documented in a study of blood T cells in healthy people across ages. The CDR3 has 16 amino acids. V gave up 4 bases and J gave up 0 bases, with 15 bases separating them. Per germline, CDR1 SGHRS and CDR2 YFSETQ. For the second PCR, which ran for about 6 to 12 cycles, a sample-barcoded 5' primer and a J-beta primer mix were used. TCRdb fed the 5' RACE reads into MiXCR, producing one record per CDR3 protein. The data contain roughly 1.4 million distinct CDR3 sequences, approximately 59% of them seen just once; the ten biggest clones take up over 6.5%. J is TRBJ2-3 and V is TRBV5-1, with D maybe TRBD1 (6 bases). This TCR derives from a man aged 18 to 30 in good health. The material sequenced was blood. The CDR3 region has the DNA TGCGCCAGCAGCACTTACCGGGACACCAGCACAGATACGCAGTATTTT. Protein sequence: CASSTYRDTSTDTQYF.